The entry below gives a single T cell receptor beta chain sequence along with its context. Its antigen is still unknown. It has no much larger one-base neighbor in the sample; base qualities were not kept. Whole blood was collected in K2EDTA tubes by collaborating institutions according to the institutions' own protocols. Collaborator samples were shipped for TCRbeta analysis as frozen whole blood, isolated PBMCs, or DNA extracted from either sample type. This sample was taken from a study of blood T cell repertoires in COVID-19 (TCRdb year 2020). About the full investigation: Collaborator samples came from the United States, Italy and Spain and covered acute and convalescent phases of COVID-19. Deeply sampled blood TCRbeta repertoires from subjects exposed to, actively infected with, or recovered from COVID-19 were included in the dataset. The repertoires were released in a freely available public database intended as a resource for research on the immune response to SARS-CoV-2. The prospective study material was composed of cDNA or gDNA derived from T cells, B-cell-depleted T cells, or PBMCs. Samples came from the ongoing ImmuneRACE study (first 160 participants) plus 1,254 subjects from 6 global collaborators. HLA class I and class II types, where available, came from metadata supplied by the sample provider rather than from assay-based typing. Nearly every sample came with metadata listing a de-identified subject ID, COVID-19 status, age in years and sex. The research as a whole found: The amount of clinical and demographic metadata varied by source and participant and was provided uncurated.

The CDR3, cysteine through phenylalanine, is 14 amino acids long. This entry keeps only the CDR3 DNA: 42 bases, framed from base 1. V is shortened by 7 bases, J by 5 bases, and the region joining them spans 17 bases. The germline V gene (reference sequence) gives CDR1 as MNHEY and CDR2 as SMNVEV. The immunoSEQ Assay, a bias-controlled multiplex PCR, was used to amplify TCRbeta CDR3 regions from genomic DNA. Regarding the original processing steps: Within the assay, amplification of reference gene primers was used to estimate how many nucleated cells each sample contained. To quantify the absolute abundance of each unique TCRbeta CDR3 rearrangement, sequence reads were collapsed and filtered. For each sample, productive Simpson clonality was calculated as the square root of Simpson's diversity index over productive rearrangements. TCRdb took over this immuneACCESS table, retaining in-frame rearrangements with V and J assigned. Such tables are incomplete; in checked studies, under half of the missing clones stem from an unresolved V gene, and the remainder is unexplained. The V and J calls and clone size are taken from that table; D and trimming were inferred from the DNA. The sample table shows around 100,000 clones, and approximately 88% are seen once. Together, the top ten hold more than 9.5% of the sample.

Recombination joined TRBV27 with TRBJ1-2; TRBD1 is a possible D gene, resting on 6 matching bases. This sequence was found in an older man with acute or convalescent COVID-19. The sequenced material came from peripheral blood. The nucleotide sequence reads as follows: TGTGCCAGCAACCCTGGGGGGGCGCCTTATGGCTACACCTTC. It specifies CASNPGGAPYGYTF.